This TCR beta chain was recovered during a study of blood T cell repertoires in COVID-19. Study details: The samples span acute and convalescent COVID-19 from the United States, Italy and Spain. PBMCs, B-cell-depleted T cells, or T cells provided the cDNA or gDNA that made up the material.

Cohort allocation depended upon clinical history that participants reported. Per the original methods: Nucleated cell number was recorded as an estimate derived from reference gene primer amplification. Sequencing was performed with immunoSEQ multiplex PCR; in TCRdb, only in-frame clones are kept and a portion is missing. D and trimming come from the DNA, and the V and J calls and clone size come from that table. The data hold more than 350,000 clones, with around nine tenths observed a single time. The V and J ends lost 0 bases and 4 bases respectively, with 7 bases between them. The CDR3 is 14 residues long. Per germline, CDR1 GTSNPN and CDR2 SVGIG (reference sequence).

The chain has TRBV30 and TRBJ2-6; D is uncertain. Material: PBMCs or T cells enriched from blood (not recorded which). The clonotype comes from a woman between 45 and 60 years old who had recovered from COVID-19. The chain's CDR3 is CAWSVSVGANVLTF. CDR3 in DNA: TGTGCCTGGAGTGTATCTGTGGGGGCCAACGTCCTGACTTTC.